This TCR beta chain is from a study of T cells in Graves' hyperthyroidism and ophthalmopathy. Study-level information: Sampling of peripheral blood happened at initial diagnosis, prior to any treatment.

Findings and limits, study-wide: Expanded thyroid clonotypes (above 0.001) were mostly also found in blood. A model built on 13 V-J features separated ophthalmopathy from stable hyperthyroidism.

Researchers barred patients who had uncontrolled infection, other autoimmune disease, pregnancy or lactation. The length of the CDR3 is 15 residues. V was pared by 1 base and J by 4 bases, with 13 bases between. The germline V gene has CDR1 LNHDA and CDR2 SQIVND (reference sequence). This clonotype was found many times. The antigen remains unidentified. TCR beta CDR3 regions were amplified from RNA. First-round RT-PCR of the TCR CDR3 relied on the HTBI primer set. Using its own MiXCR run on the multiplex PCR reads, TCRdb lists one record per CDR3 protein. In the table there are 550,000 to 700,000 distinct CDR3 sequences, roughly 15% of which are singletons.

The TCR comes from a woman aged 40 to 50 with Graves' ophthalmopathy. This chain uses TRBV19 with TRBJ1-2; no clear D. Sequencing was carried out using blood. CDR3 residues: CASSIVRGAGYGYTF. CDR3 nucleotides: TGTGCCAGTAGTATAGTCCGGGGAGCTGGCTATGGCTACACCTTC.